The 2 T cell receptor beta chains below come from one sample, sequenced in a study of cytomegalovirus exposure and HLA in healthy donors. The PCR was carried out with 60 Vbeta primers and 13 Jbeta primers. Sequencing used immunoSEQ multiplex PCR; TCRdb keeps in-frame clones, though not all of them. The sample shows 150,000 to 200,000 clones, 81% of them seen only once. Material: PBMCs. The source is a woman between 18 and 29 years old in good health and CMV-seropositive.

The V call is TRBV6-5, the J call TRBJ2-5; 7 bases map to TRBD2. The J call could be wrong; TRBJ2-7 is a better fit for the DNA end. The CDR3 sequence is 16 residues long. In germline, CDR1 is MNHEY, CDR2 SVGAGI. This chain's CDR3 is CASSYSRGGSGYEQYF. The CDR3 nucleotides are TGTGCCAGCAGTTACTCAAGGGGAGGGTCGGGTTACGAGCAGTACTTC.

The chain has TRBV7-3 and TRBJ1-6; D remains ambiguous. V was shortened by 2 bases and J by 4 bases, with 9 bases between the two germline ends. Germline values: CDR1 SGHTA, CDR2 FQGTGA. The CDR3 totals 15 residues. As DNA, the CDR3 is TGTGCCAGCAGCTTAGGCGGCACTTATAATTCACCCCTCCACTTT. This translates into CASSLGGTYNSPLHF.